This TCR beta chain emerged from a study of vaccination and CD4 T cells after COVID-19. Looking at the study overall: Post-COVID samples had a sampling time that fell a median around 100 days after diagnosis (range 35 to 161).

Regarding this clonotype: The antigen remains unidentified.

Sequencing of DNA taken from cultured CD4+ T cells relied on the Oncomine TCR Beta short-read assay. Using its own MiXCR run on the PCR reads, TCRdb lists one record per CDR3 protein. Of 25,000 to 30,000 distinct CDR3 sequences in the sample, less than 45% were seen once. V was pared by 4 bases and J by 3 bases, with 14 bases between. The germline gives CDR1 DFQATT, CDR2 SNEGSKA (reference sequence). The CDR3 has 14 amino acids. Time point specified: late sampling 161 to 241 days after vaccination in a few convalescent patients. Treatment in this sample: approximately nine-day PBMC culture with coronavirus spike peptide pools or control peptides (ViraFEST assay).

The rearrangement links TRBV20-1 to TRBJ2-3; D might be TRBD2 (6 bases). The starting material was CD4+ T cells from blood, cultured in vitro, obtained about 7 months after SARS-CoV-2 vaccination. This TCR was sampled from a human donor who had recovered from COVID-19. Here the CDR3 reads CSATRGWRTDTQYF. The CDR3 DNA reads TGCAGTGCTACACGGGGGTGGAGGACAGATACGCAGTATTTT.